The subject of this entry is one T cell receptor beta chain. This clone was seen only once. What this receptor recognizes is not known. Per-base quality was not reported, and no clone a single base away is much larger than it. TCRbeta CDR3 regions were amplified from genomic DNA by means of the immunoSEQ Assay, a bias-controlled multiplex PCR. In the original analysis: Within the assay, amplification of reference gene primers was used to estimate how many nucleated cells each sample contained. Sequence reads were collapsed and filtered to measure the absolute abundance of every unique TCRbeta CDR3 rearrangement. For each sample, productive Simpson clonality was calculated as the square root of Simpson's diversity index across productive rearrangements. TCRdb holds this immuneACCESS table with in-frame rearrangements only. Some clones are missing; in checked studies, unresolved V genes explain under half, and the rest has no known cause. V, J and clone size derive from that table, while D and trimming were established from the DNA sequence. The sample includes 65,000 to 90,000 clones, with 65% to 85% observed a single time. The ten largest clones represent approximately 2.5% of the sample.

Collaborating institutions collected whole blood in K2EDTA tubes following their own protocols. For TCRbeta analysis, collaborator samples were shipped as frozen whole blood, as isolated PBMCs, or as DNA extracted from either sample type. This specimen comes from a study of blood T cell repertoires in COVID-19 (dated by TCRdb to 2018 to 2020). Looking at the study overall: The collaborator samples originated in the United States, Italy and Spain and spanned the acute and convalescent phases of COVID-19. The material from the prospective study consisted of cDNA or gDNA derived from T cells, B-cell-depleted T cells, or PBMCs. The dataset comprised deeply sampled blood TCRbeta repertoires from subjects exposed to, actively infected with, or recovered from COVID-19. The repertoires were made available in a free public database intended to serve as a resource for research on the immune response to SARS-CoV-2. The samples were drawn from the first 160 participants of the ongoing ImmuneRACE study and from 1,254 subjects provided by 6 global collaborators. A de-identified subject ID, COVID-19 status, age in years and sex were almost always included in the sample metadata. Where available, HLA class I and class II types were obtained from metadata supplied by the sample provider rather than from assay-based typing.

V ends up 6 bases short and J 6 bases short, with an unmatched junction base count of 5. CDR1 is given as MDHEN and CDR2 as SYDVKM, both from the germline V gene. Spanning cysteine to phenylalanine, the CDR3 consists of 13 amino acids. Solely the CDR3 DNA is kept, with 39 bases framed from the first base. General conclusions and limits of the study: The amount of clinical and demographic metadata varied by source and participant and was provided uncurated.

This TCR was sampled from a man at least 80 years old with active or convalescent COVID-19. The chain employs TRBV28 and TRBJ2-1; 7 of the junction bases match TRBD1. The sequenced sample was peripheral blood. For the CDR3, the sequence is CASRVSGGNEQFF. The DNA reads TGTGCCAGCAGAGTGTCAGGGGGCAATGAGCAGTTCTTC. The CDR3, completed at both ends by the reference TRBV28 and TRBJ2-1 genes, gives the full variable domain DVKVTQSSRYLVKRTGEKVFLECVQDMDHENMFWYRQDPGLGLRLIYFSYDVKMKEKGDIPEGYSVSREKKERFSLILESASTNQTSMYLCASRVSGGNEQFFGPGTRLTVL.